The present T cell receptor beta chain was sequenced within a study of T-cell memory formation after mild COVID-19. The CDR3 runs to 16 residues. Germline loops: CDR1 LGHNA, CDR2 YSLEER. Trimming took off 1 base at V and 4 bases at J, with 17 bases between the two ends. Using its own MiXCR run on the 5' RACE reads, TCRdb lists one record per CDR3 protein. The data contain over 400,000 distinct CDR3 sequences, about a quarter of them singletons. The specimen was PBMCs or a T cell subset sorted from them (not recorded which). The chain combines TRBV4-3 with TRBJ2-7; no firm D call. The sequence was collected from an adult woman who had mild COVID-19 (a few samples of this study predate the infection). Cell type and time point are not known. In DNA form, the CDR3 reads TGCGCCAGCAGCCAAGGCGGTACTATGAAGCCTTACGAGCAGTACTTC. It translates to CASSQGGTMKPYEQYF.